This record concerns one T cell receptor (beta chain) sequence. A J-beta primer mix and a sample-barcoded 5' primer were used in a second PCR of roughly 6 to 11 cycles. TCRdb re-analysed the 5' RACE reads in MiXCR, keeping a single row per CDR3 protein. The sample has hundreds of thousands of distinct CDR3 sequences, around 20% seen once. This record belongs to a study of blood T cells in healthy people across ages. Germline V gene lookup returns CDR1 SEHNR and CDR2 FQNEAQ (reference sequence). This CDR3 comprises 17 residues. V lost 5 bases, J lost 0 bases, and 19 bases lay in between. Sequencing was carried out using blood. The source of this sequence is a man in his 70s in good health. This chain uses TRBV7-9 with TRBJ1-1; possibly TRBD1 for D (6 bases). The CDR3 DNA follows: TGTGCCAGCAGCCTCTTGGACAGCAGGGGTATGAACACTGAAGCTTTCTTT. Translating gives CASSLLDSRGMNTEAFF.